The rows below give T cell receptor beta chains drawn from one sample of a study of cytomegalovirus exposure and HLA in healthy donors. Sequencing used immunoSEQ multiplex PCR; TCRdb keeps in-frame clones, though not all of them. The table shows roughly 170,000 clones, with about 77% occurring only once. The sample was PBMCs. These receptors all stem from a man in his thirties or forties in good health and CMV-seronegative. Both conserved end residues are part of each CDR3. The D gene is left open where the match is weak. Size values are once, few and many counts, or a class for expanded clones, and some rows have none.

cdr3_aa	cdr3_nt	cdr3_length	v_call	d_call	j_call	clone_size
CATSRGGLAVYNEQFF	TGTGCCACCAGCAGAGGGGGACTAGCGGTCTACAATGAGCAGTTCTTC	16	TRBV15	TRBD2	TRBJ2-1	-
CASSQGLAGQNEQYF	TGCGCCAGCAGCCAAGGGCTAGCGGGGCAAAACGAGCAGTACTTC	15	TRBV4-3	TRBD2	TRBJ2-7	-
CSARGQSYEQYF	TGCAGCGCCCGGGGACAGTCCTACGAGCAGTACTTC	12	TRBV29-1	TRBD1	TRBJ2-7	-
CASSGDRGHGDTQYF	TGTGCCAGCAGCGGAGACAGGGGGCATGGAGATACGCAGTATTTT	15	TRBV9	TRBD1	TRBJ2-3	-
CASSIEGTTAFF	TGTGCCAGTAGTATTGAGGGGACAACAGCTTTCTTT	12	TRBV19	-	TRBJ1-1	-
CASSGGAGTDFNSPLHF	TGTGCCAGCAGCGGTGGAGCCGGGACAGACTTTAATTCACCCCTCCACTTT	17	TRBV9	TRBD1	TRBJ1-6	-
CAISWGVASTDTQYF	TGTGCCATCAGTTGGGGAGTAGCTAGCACAGATACGCAGTATTTT	15	TRBV10-3	-	TRBJ2-3	once
CASSDSVVRTDTQYF	TGTGCCAGCAGTGATAGCGTGGTCAGAACAGATACGCAGTATTTT	15	TRBV2	-	TRBJ2-3	-
CASSLGTEYEQYF	TGTGCCAGCAGCTTAGGGACAGAGTACGAGCAGTACTTC	13	TRBV7-3	TRBD1	TRBJ2-7	few
CATSSTGNTIYF	TGTGCCACCAGCAGTACTGGAAACACCATATATTTT	12	TRBV15	-	TRBJ1-3	-
CASSLEGLYGYTF	TGTGCCAGCAGCTTAGAGGGGCTCTATGGCTACACCTTC	13	TRBV7-9	-	TRBJ1-2	-
CASGLGTGFGELFF	TGTGCTAGTGGTTTGGGGACAGGGTTCGGGGAGCTGTTTTTT	14	TRBV12-5	TRBD1	TRBJ2-2	once
CASSMSSQGNTEAFF	TGTGCCAGTAGTATGTCGTCACAGGGTAACACTGAAGCTTTCTTT	15	TRBV19	-	TRBJ1-1	-
CAIWEKQGTTGELFF	TGTGCTATTTGGGAGAAACAGGGTACGACCGGGGAGCTGTTTTTT	15	TRBV12-5	-	TRBJ2-2	-
CASWVLGQRAYEQYF	TGTGCCAGTTGGGTACTGGGCCAGAGGGCCTACGAGCAGTACTTC	15	TRBV19	-	TRBJ2-7	-
CASRPDRQGPYEQYF	TGTGCCAGCAGGCCCGACCGACAGGGGCCCTACGAGCAGTACTTC	15	TRBV6-4	TRBD1	TRBJ2-7	-
CTSSPLAGFAYNEQFF	TGCACCAGCAGCCCCCTAGCGGGGTTCGCCTACAATGAGCAGTTCTTC	16	TRBV1	-	TRBJ2-1	few